This T cell receptor beta chain is drawn from a study of blood T cell repertoires in COVID-19. The V end was cut by 6 bases, the J end by 2 bases, with 14 bases between. The V gene's germline CDR1 is SGHVS and CDR2 FQNEAQ. The CDR3 sequence is 14 residues long. In Cohort 3, a recovered donor had either two negative PCRs, clearance, or symptom resolution. The data were produced by immunoSEQ multiplex PCR, yet TCRdb's version contains in-frame clones alone and is incomplete. Of a few hundred thousand clones listed, approximately 84% are singletons. The material sequenced was PBMCs or T cells enriched from blood (not recorded which). The rearrangement uses TRBV7-8 and TRBJ2-7; tentative D call: TRBD1 (6 bases). This sequence originates from a woman aged 18-35 years who had recovered from COVID-19. CDR3 sequence reads: CASRPGHVTYEQYF. DNA of the CDR3: TGTGCCAGCAGGCCGGGACACGTTACCTACGAGCAGTACTTC.